The 23 T cell receptor beta chains listed next were all sequenced from one sample in a study of T cells in Graves' hyperthyroidism and ophthalmopathy (dated by TCRdb to 2018 to 2020). Libraries were made using multiplex PCR. These reads were obtained on an Illumina HiSeq 2000. TCR beta CDR3 regions were amplified from RNA transcripts. A first-round RT-PCR of the TCR CDR3 used the HTBI primer set with the Qiagen OneStep RT-PCR kit. TCRdb reprocessing: public reads trimmed at Q25 with fastp, clones called with MiXCR, in-frame beta chains kept. All rows with the same CDR3 protein become a single entry with the most common DNA and genes. This sample lists a few hundred thousand distinct CDR3 sequences; more than 15% were detected once. 7.3% of the sample is in the top ten clones. Sequenced input: blood. These receptors all come from a woman aged 25 to 39 with Graves' hyperthyroidism.

Many counts were recorded for this clonotype. V is TRBV7-2 and J is TRBJ2-7, with 8 bases that match TRBD2. This CDR3 has 16 amino acids. J lost 6 bases, V lost 2 bases, and 12 bases had no gene match. The germline CDR1 and CDR2 sequences are SGHTA and FQGNSA. The CDR3 DNA is TGTGCCAGCAGCTTATCGGGGCGTCTGGCGGGAGGCGAGCAGTACTTC. It translates to CASSLSGRLAGGEQYF.

This clonotype was detected only a few times. V is TRBV7-9 and J is TRBJ2-7; D perhaps matches TRBD2 (6 bases). The CDR3 has 19 amino acids. Germline CDR1 and CDR2: SEHNR and FQNEAQ (reference sequence). V was cut by 5 bases and J by 4 bases, with 30 bases left in between. The CDR3: CASSPLGSSESEAWYEQYF. In DNA form, the CDR3 reads TGTGCCAGCAGCCCCCTCGGGAGCAGCGAAAGCGAAGCTTGGTACGAGCAGTACTTC.

In this sample, this clonotype turned up once. A much larger clone lies one base from this, so it may be a read error. The chain links TRBV12-3 or TRBV12-4 to TRBJ2-2, with a possible D match to TRBD2 (6 bases). Trimming stripped 7 bases from V and 7 bases from J, with 13 bases between. This CDR3 spans 13 amino acids. The CDR3 DNA follows: TGTGCCAGCATAGCGGAAGGACACGGGGAGCTGTTTTTT. It yields the protein CASIAEGHGELFF.

The gene calls are TRBV10-3 and TRBJ2-5; 7 positions agree with TRBD2. The CDR3 covers 14 residues. Germline loops: CDR1 ENHRY, CDR2 SYGVKD. CDR3 amino acids: CVLQEREGQETQYF. CDR3 nucleotide sequence: TGTGTGCTCCAAGAAAGGGAGGGCCAAGAGACCCAGTACTTC.

The chain combines TRBV7-9 with TRBJ2-3, with TRBD1 matching over 9 bases. This CDR3 has 14 amino acids. Germline CDR1 reads SEHNR; CDR2 reads FQNEAQ (reference sequence). The V gene end was trimmed by 5 bases and the J gene end by 6 bases; junction bases not matched to a gene: 6. In DNA form, the CDR3 reads TGTGCCAGCAGCCCCGGGACAGGGTTCGATACGCAGTATTTT. It translates to CASSPGTGFDTQYF.

Comment on this clonotype: A read error is possible here, since a much larger clone lies one base away. This sequence joins TRBV10-3 and TRBJ2-7, with 10 positions matching TRBD2. The J segment lost 6 bases and the V segment lost 3 bases, leaving 5 bases of the junction unmatched. The CDR3 runs to 14 residues. Germline loops: CDR1 ENHRY, CDR2 SYGVKD. CDR3 in amino acids: CAISEKLAGCEQYF. The CDR3 DNA reads as TGTGCCATCAGTGAAAAACTAGCGGGGTGCGAGCAGTACTTC.

In its sample, this clonotype was seen many times. V usage is TRBV6-1 and J usage is TRBJ1-1; TRBD1 might be the D (5 bases). The CDR3 has 14 residues. Looked up from germline, CDR1 is MNHNS and CDR2 is SASEGT. V was pared by 6 bases and J by 1 base, with 12 bases between. The CDR3 DNA reads TGTGCCAGCAGGACGGGACTGACGAACACTGAAGCTTTCTTT. Amino acids: CASRTGLTNTEAFF.

This clonotype has just a few counts. The chain uses TRBV7-9 and TRBJ2-7, with 10 bases fitting TRBD2. Trimming at V came to 5 bases and at J to 2 bases, leaving 9 bases not matched to a gene. Germline loops: CDR1 SEHNR, CDR2 FQNEAQ (reference sequence). This CDR3 is 16 amino acids long. This CDR3 is CASSPLLAGDPYEQYF. In DNA, the CDR3 is TGTGCCAGCAGCCCCCTTCTAGCGGGAGACCCCTACGAGCAGTACTTC.

This clonotype was picked up many times. The V and J genes are TRBV12-3 or TRBV12-4 and TRBJ1-2; D remains unclear. The CDR3 is 12 residues long. Deletions cut 6 bases from V and 7 bases from J, with 12 bases between. CDR3 bases: TGTGCCAGCAGCCCGAGGCCCGGTGGCTACACCTTC. As protein: CASSPRPGGYTF.

This clonotype was counted ten times or more. V is TRBV20-1 and J is TRBJ2-1; TRBD2 matches 9 bases. Unmatched junction bases numbered 19, after V lost 4 bases and J lost 6 bases. The CDR3 consists of 18 residues. Germline V gives CDR1 DFQATT, CDR2 SNEGSKA (reference sequence). The CDR3: CSATQGGLAGVLVNEQFF. Written as DNA, the CDR3 is TGCAGTGCTACCCAAGGGGGGTTAGCGGGAGTTTTGGTCAATGAGCAGTTCTTC.

The chain couples TRBV6-2 or TRBV6-3 to TRBJ1-6; tentatively, D is TRBD1 (6 bases). This CDR3 is 17 amino acids long. Trimming pared 5 bases from V and 4 bases from J, leaving 18 bases between. Germline assignment: CDR1 MNHEY and CDR2 SVGEGT. The CDR3 DNA follows: TGTGCCAGCAGTGTACTTACCGGGACACCTTATAATTCACCCCTCCACTTT. This codes for CASSVLTGTPYNSPLHF.

CDR3 in amino acids: CAISETGTGVTGELFF. The CDR3 nucleotides read TGTGCCATCAGTGAAACCGGGACAGGGGTGACCGGGGAGCTGTTTTTT. The chain links TRBV10-3 to TRBJ2-2, with 10 positions matching TRBD1. Germline trimming cut 3 bases from V and 5 bases from J; bases unmatched to any gene: 6. Germline V gene data show CDR1 as ENHRY and CDR2 as SYGVKD. The CDR3 has 16 residues.

This clonotype was counted at least ten times. The rearrangement uses TRBV6-1 and TRBJ1-5; D not certain. The CDR3 contains 16 residues. Looked up from germline, CDR1 is MNHNS and CDR2 is SASEGT. Trimming took off 5 bases at V and 4 bases at J, with 18 bases between the two ends. DNA of the CDR3: TGTGCCAGCAGTTATCGGGGTCCCGAGGCAAATCAGCCCCAGCATTTT. Translated: CASSYRGPEANQPQHF.

The sample holds many counts of this clonotype. The chain is built from TRBV11-2 and TRBJ2-3; D is unclear. Germline CDR1 is SGHAT and CDR2 is FQNNGV. The V and J ends lost 5 bases and 3 bases respectively, with 15 bases between them. The CDR3 sequence is 15 residues long. In DNA, the CDR3 is TGTGCCAGCAGCCCCATACTTACTTTGACAGATACGCAGTATTTT. It encodes CASSPILTLTDTQYF.

This clonotype showed up many times. The V gene is TRBV12-3 or TRBV12-4, the J gene TRBJ2-7, with D unclear. The CDR3 contains 11 residues. Trimming took 3 bases from V and 6 from J, leaving 6 bases between them. The CDR3 sequence: CASSFRSEQYF. The CDR3 DNA follows: TGTGCCAGCAGTTTTCGGTCCGAGCAGTACTTC.

This clonotype has more than one count but fewer than ten. The J gene is TRBJ1-2, the V gene TRBV5-1; D remains ambiguous. The germline V gene encodes CDR1 SGHRS and CDR2 YFSETQ. Trimming pared 4 bases from V and 4 bases from J, leaving 14 bases between. The CDR3 loop spans 14 amino acids. The CDR3 here is CASSLERTVYGYTF. CDR3 DNA sequence: TGCGCCAGCAGCCTCGAACGGACGGTCTATGGCTACACCTTC.

This clonotype was seen a few times. The rearrangement joins TRBV5-1 to TRBJ2-4; tentative D call: TRBD1 (5 bases). The CDR3 spans 14 residues. Germline V gene lookup returns CDR1 SGHRS and CDR2 YFSETQ. Trimming took 0 bases from V and 2 from J, leaving 6 bases between them. The CDR3 coding sequence is TGCGCCAGCAGCTTGGCAGGGTCCAAAAACATTCAGTACTTC. As protein: CASSLAGSKNIQYF.

This clonotype occurred many times. The chain uses TRBV14 and TRBJ2-1; D might be TRBD1 (5 bases). Germline-derived CDR1 and CDR2 are SGHDN and FVKESK. Between the trimmed V and J ends, which lost 3 bases and 5 bases, there was a span of 11 bases. The CDR3 spans 14 residues. This CDR3 reads CASSQGPPDNEQFF. The CDR3 DNA follows: TGTGCCAGCAGCCAGGGGCCCCCGGACAATGAGCAGTTCTTC. Supplemented by reference TRBV14 and TRBJ2-1, the full variable domain reads EAGVTQFPSHSVIEKGQTVTLRCDPISGHDNLYWYRRVMGKEIKFLLHFVKESKQDESGMPNNRFLAERTGGTYSTLKVQPAELEDSGVYFCASSQGPPDNEQFFGPGTRLTVL.

This clonotype was detected many times. This chain links TRBV12-3 or TRBV12-4 with TRBJ1-1, with 8 bases matching TRBD1. The CDR3 totals 14 residues. V was clipped by 4 bases and J by 6 bases; unmatched bases: 7. The CDR3 here is CASSSTGVRPEAFF. CDR3 coding DNA: TGTGCCAGCAGTTCGACAGGGGTTCGACCTGAAGCTTTCTTT.

The chain is built from TRBV9 and TRBJ1-5; 10 nucleotides line up with TRBD1. Germline CDR1 SGDLS, CDR2 YYNGEE. The CDR3 length is 16 residues. With V trimmed by 0 bases and J by 5 bases, 5 bases remained unmatched. For the CDR3, the DNA is TGTGCCAGCAGCGTAGGGACAGGGGGATTAGATCAGCCCCAGCATTTT. This translates into CASSVGTGGLDQPQHF.

There are a few counts of this clonotype. This sequence joins TRBV7-7 and TRBJ2-2, with TRBD2 matching 9 bases. The V and J ends lost 6 bases and 1 base, in that order; junction bases with no gene match: 6. Germline CDR1 reads SSHAT; CDR2 reads FNYEAQ (reference sequence). The CDR3 totals 16 residues. The CDR3 DNA reads as TGTGCCAGCAGAGTGGAAGCGGGAGGGAACACCGGGGAGCTGTTTTTT. This codes for CASRVEAGGNTGELFF.

This clonotype was counted at least ten times. The genes are TRBV2 and TRBJ1-6, with 8 nucleotides matching TRBD1. Losses at the gene ends were 6 bases for V and 9 bases for J; bases not matched to a gene: 7. In germline, CDR1 is SNHLY, CDR2 FYNNEI. The CDR3 is made up of 14 amino acids. This chain's CDR3 is CASSTGTGGSPLHF. DNA for the CDR3: TGTGCCAGCAGCACCGGGACAGGAGGTTCACCCCTCCACTTT.

This clonotype was observed many times. The genes are TRBV28 and TRBJ2-5; TRBD2 matches 8 bases. Germline V gene data show CDR1 as MDHEN and CDR2 as SYDVKM. The CDR3 consists of 16 residues. V lost 6 bases to trimming and J lost 4 bases; unmatched junction nucleotides: 13. The CDR3 loop reads CASSKAGVRKAETQYF. The CDR3 region has the DNA TGTGCCAGCAGCAAAGCGGGAGTAAGGAAGGCAGAGACCCAGTACTTC. Full variable domain (rest looked up from reference TRBV28 and TRBJ2-5): DVKVTQSSRYLVKRTGEKVFLECVQDMDHENMFWYRQDPGLGLRLIYFSYDVKMKEKGDIPEGYSVSREKKERFSLILESASTNQTSMYLCASSKAGVRKAETQYFGPGTRLLVL.